A selection of T cell receptor beta chains follows, all from one sample in a study of PD-L1 blockade in urothelial cancer. Only in-frame clones appear in the TCRdb table, and some are missing; sequencing was by immunoSEQ multiplex PCR. The data contain approximately 46,000 clones, around nine tenths of them seen just once; the ten biggest clones take up under 9%. The starting material was PBMCs, obtained around atezolizumab (anti-PD-L1) treatment. Receptors originate from a man aged 55-75 years with urothelial cancer. Both conserved end residues are part of each CDR3. D genes are given only for firm matches. Rows may omit the clone size; those that give it use once, few, many or a size class.

TRBJ2-1,TRBV5-1,NA,NA,TGCGCCAGCAGCTTCGTCGGGGGGCCCCCTCGGAGCTCCTACAATGAGCAGTTCTTC,CASSFVGGPPRSSYNEQFF
TRBJ1-1,TRBV6-5,once,TRBD1,TGTGCCAGCAGTTTCCGGGACAGGGGGCTCAGCACTGAAGCTTTCTTT,CASSFRDRGLSTEAFF
TRBJ1-1,TRBV30,NA,NA,TGTGCCTGGAGTGTATCGCTAGGAGCTTTCTTT,CAWSVSLGAFF
TRBJ2-5,TRBV11-2,NA,NA,TGTGCCAGCAGCTCCTTGACAGGGCCGGGAGAAGAGACCCAGTACTTC,CASSSLTGPGEETQYF
TRBJ1-1,TRBV18,NA,NA,TGTGCCAGCTCACCGAATACAGGTAACACTGAAGCTTTCTTT,CASSPNTGNTEAFF
TRBJ1-5,TRBV6-1,once,NA,TGTGCCAGCAGTCAAATATTTTTAGAGCCCCAGCATTTT,CASSQIFLEPQHF
TRBJ2-1,TRBV11-1,NA,NA,TGTGCCAGCAGCTTTGATCGGGAGCAGTTCTTC,CASSFDREQFF
TRBJ2-3,TRBV7-9,few,NA,TGTGCCAGCAGCTTAATTACTGCAGGATTTCTGACGCAGTATTTT,CASSLITAGFLTQYF
TRBJ1-6,TRBV5-5,NA,NA,TGTGCCAGCAGCATACTTCTACGAGGAAAGGATTCACCCCTCCACTTT,CASSILLRGKDSPLHF
TRBJ2-5,TRBV5-1,NA,TRBD1,TGCGCCAGCAGCCGGGACAGGGCACGGGAGACCCAGTACTTC,CASSRDRARETQYF
TRBJ2-1,TRBV7-2,NA,NA,TGTGCCAGCAGCGAGGACAGCCAGACTTACAATGAGCAGTTCTTC,CASSEDSQTYNEQFF
TRBJ2-6,TRBV5-1,NA,TRBD1,TGCGCCAGCAGCAGGGGGCTCCCCTCTGGGGCCAACGTCCTGACTTTC,CASSRGLPSGANVLTF
TRBJ2-5,TRBV5-1,NA,NA,TGCGCCAGCAGCTCAACGACTGGTAGAGAAGAGACCCAGTACTTC,CASSSTTGREETQYF
TRBJ2-7,TRBV7-8,NA,NA,TGTGCCAGCAGCTTAGCTGCTATGCTTTGGGAGCAGTACTTC,CASSLAAMLWEQYF
TRBJ2-1,TRBV5-1,NA,NA,TGCGCCAGCAGCCCCTTGAGTAGAGGGAATGAGCAGTTCTTC,CASSPLSRGNEQFF
TRBJ2-2,TRBV5-1,NA,TRBD2,TGCGCCAGCAGCTTGATTATCCGGGGGGCCGGGGAGCTGTTTTTT,CASSLIIRGAGELFF
TRBJ1-4,TRBV9,NA,TRBD1,TGTGCCAGCAGCGCCGGACAGGGGATCAGTGCGAGAAAACTGTTTTTT,CASSAGQGISARKLFF
TRBJ2-1,TRBV6-5,NA,TRBD2,TGTGCCAGCAGTTACGGACTAGCGGGCAAATACAATGAGCAGTTCTTC,CASSYGLAGKYNEQFF
TRBJ1-5,TRBV2,NA,TRBD1,TGTGCCAGCAGTGAGCTCCCCGCCGGGACAGGGCGTCAGCCCCAGCATTTT,CASSELPAGTGRQPQHF
TRBJ2-5,TRBV18,NA,NA,TGTGCCAGCTCAGCGGGACAGCAAGAGACCCAGTACTTC,CASSAGQQETQYF
TRBJ2-1,TRBV6-1,NA,TRBD2,TGTGCCAGCTCGGGACTAGCGGGGGCTAATGAGCAGTTCTTC,CASSGLAGANEQFF
TRBJ1-4,TRBV7-2,NA,NA,TGTGCCAGCAGCTTAGCGGGGCCTAATGAAAAACTGTTTTTT,CASSLAGPNEKLFF